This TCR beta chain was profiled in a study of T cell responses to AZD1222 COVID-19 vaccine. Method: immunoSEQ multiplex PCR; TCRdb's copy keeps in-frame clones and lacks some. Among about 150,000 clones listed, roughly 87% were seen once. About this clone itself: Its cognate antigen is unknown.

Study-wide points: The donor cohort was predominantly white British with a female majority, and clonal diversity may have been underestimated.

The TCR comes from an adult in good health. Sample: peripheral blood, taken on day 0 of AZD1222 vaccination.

CDR3 loop: CASNRQGTPNEKLFF. The CDR3 nucleotides read TGTGCCAGCAATAGACAGGGGACGCCTAATGAAAAACTGTTTTTT. The V and J genes are TRBV6-5 and TRBJ1-4; the match to TRBD1 covers 8 bases. CDR3 length: 15 amino acids. Germline V gene data show CDR1 as MNHEY and CDR2 as SVGAGI. The junction had 7 bases not matched to a gene; V was cut back by 7 bases and J by 3 bases.